These 15 T cell receptor beta chains share one sample of origin, sequenced in a study of post-analysis software for immune sequencing data. Antigen specificity for these receptors is unknown. General study results and limits: Controls showed lower frequencies than patients for roughly 5 TRBV segments, and TRBV5-6, TRBV5-1 and TRBV20-1 were among these.

Included in the TCR beta cDNA libraries were unique molecular identifiers. TCRdb used MiXCR to reprocess the PCR reads, holding one entry per CDR3 protein. The table shows about 430,000 distinct CDR3 sequences, with roughly 40% occurring only once. Input material: blood. The receptors originated from a girl aged 2-10 years with multiple sclerosis.

This clonotype appeared a few times. The gene calls are TRBV28 and TRBJ2-5, with 9 bases fitting TRBD2. V trimming: 6 bases; J trimming: 2 bases; junction bases outside the gene matches: 13. CDR3 size: 17 residues. Germline V CDR1 and CDR2: MDHEN, SYDVKM. The CDR3 loop is CASRPSAGGGEQETQYF. The CDR3 region has the DNA TGTGCCAGCAGGCCCTCGGCTGGCGGGGGGGAACAAGAGACCCAGTACTTC.

V and J are TRBV5-1 and TRBJ2-1; no clear D gene. CDR1 and CDR2 from the germline V gene are SGHRS and YFSETQ. The CDR3 loop spans 12 amino acids. V gave up 5 bases and J gave up 4 bases, with 7 bases separating them. CDR3 in amino acids: CASSEQYNEQFF. The CDR3 DNA follows: TGCGCCAGCAGTGAGCAATACAATGAGCAGTTCTTC.

The chain recombines TRBV10-3 with TRBJ2-5; D may correspond to TRBD1 or TRBD2 (6 bases each). This CDR3 comprises 12 residues. V lost 10 bases to trimming and J lost 4 bases, with 13 bases between them. Germline CDR1 is ENHRY and CDR2 is SYGVKD. CDR3 sequence reads: CASRGGIETQYF. The CDR3, as DNA: TGTGCCAGCAGGGGAGGTATAGAGACCCAGTACTTC.

The rearrangement links TRBV5-5 to TRBJ1-3, with D possibly being TRBD1 (6 bases). In germline, CDR1 is SGHKS, CDR2 YYEKEE (reference sequence). V was trimmed by 0 bases and J by 0 bases, leaving 10 bases between them. This CDR3 comprises 16 residues. DNA of the CDR3: TGTGCCAGCAGCTTGGCGGGGGCCTCCTCTGGAAACACCATATATTTT. Residues: CASSLAGASSGNTIYF.

The sample holds many counts of this clonotype. V gene TRBV7-9 combines with J gene TRBJ2-7; D remains unclear. This CDR3 comprises 11 residues. The germline gives CDR1 SEHNR, CDR2 FQNEAQ (reference sequence). Trimming pared 6 bases from V and 4 bases from J, leaving 7 bases between. CDR3 nucleotides: TGTGCCAGCAGTACTGGGTACGAGCAGTACTTC. It specifies CASSTGYEQYF.

This sequence joins TRBV7-8 and TRBJ2-1, with a weak D call TRBD2 (5 bases). Deletions cut 1 base from V and 5 bases from J, with 9 bases between. Germline V CDR1 and CDR2: SGHVS, FQNEAQ. This CDR3 spans 14 amino acids. CDR3 amino acids: CASSLVGENNEQFF. CDR3 in DNA: TGTGCCAGCAGCTTAGTGGGAGAAAACAATGAGCAGTTCTTC.

The V call is TRBV5-5, the J call TRBJ2-7; TRBD2 agrees at 10 bases. This CDR3 has 15 residues. Losses at the gene ends were 2 bases for V and 4 bases for J; bases not matched to a gene: 6. CDR1 is SGHKS, CDR2 YYEKEE, per germline (reference sequence). The CDR3 DNA sequence: TGTGCCAGCAGCTTCATGGCTAGCGGGGGATACGAGCAGTACTTC. Its protein product is CASSFMASGGYEQYF.

The chain employs TRBV29-1 and TRBJ2-7, with no clear D. Germline-derived CDR1 and CDR2 are SQVTM and ANQGSEA. Trimming shortened V by 7 bases and J by 10 bases, and 23 bases separated the two germline ends. The CDR3 contains 13 residues. Written as DNA, the CDR3 is TGCAGCGCCTCATTACCCTTCCAAGAGGCCCAGTACTTC. This gives the protein CSASLPFQEAQYF.

This clonotype was observed a handful of times. The V gene is TRBV11-2, the J gene TRBJ2-5; the D is unclear. The CDR3 loop spans 14 amino acids. Trimming took 2 bases from V and 0 from J, leaving 7 bases between them. CDR1 is SGHAT and CDR2 is FQNNGV in the germline V gene. The CDR3 DNA reads as TGTGCCAGCAGCTTATCGGTAAACCAAGAGACCCAGTACTTC. Encoded protein: CASSLSVNQETQYF.

This chain uses TRBV6-2 or TRBV6-3 with TRBJ1-1; D possibly corresponds to TRBD1 (5 bases). The germline gives CDR1 MNHEY, CDR2 SVGEGT. The CDR3 consists of 13 residues. Trimming shortened V by 6 bases and J by 3 bases, and 11 bases separated the two germline ends. The CDR3 spells CASRTGGDTEAFF. The CDR3 nucleotides read TGTGCCAGCAGAACAGGAGGGGACACTGAAGCTTTCTTT.

This sequence joins TRBV18 and TRBJ2-3; D call uncertain. Germline V lookup: CDR1 KGHSH, CDR2 LQKENI. Trimming cost V 0 bases and J 6 bases, with 7 bases left between them. This CDR3 has 13 amino acids. The CDR3 spells CASSPPSRDTQYF. For the CDR3, the DNA is TGTGCCAGCTCACCACCCTCGCGGGATACGCAGTATTTT.

This clonotype showed up just a few times. The V gene is TRBV9, the J gene TRBJ2-1, with 8 nucleotides matching TRBD2. The junction had 9 bases not matched to a gene; V was cut back by 1 base and J by 3 bases. This CDR3 comprises 17 residues. The germline gives CDR1 SGDLS, CDR2 YYNGEE. The CDR3 sequence: CASSVLPGGLRYNEQFF. The CDR3 nucleotides read TGTGCCAGCAGCGTATTGCCGGGGGGGCTTCGCTACAATGAGCAGTTCTTC.

The J gene is TRBJ1-1, the V gene TRBV7-9, with 7 nucleotides matching TRBD1. J was trimmed by 3 bases and V by 6 bases; bases with no gene match: 7. The CDR3 runs 14 residues. Germline loops: CDR1 SEHNR, CDR2 FQNEAQ (reference sequence). CDR3 residues: CASRGEGAYTEAFF. In nucleotides, the CDR3 is TGTGCCAGCAGGGGAGAGGGGGCCTACACTGAAGCTTTCTTT.

This clonotype was seen only a few times. V usage is TRBV4-1 and J usage is TRBJ1-1; no clear D. V lost 0 bases and J 5 bases, leaving 13 bases between the germline ends. The CDR3 totals 15 residues. The germline V gene has CDR1 MGHRA and CDR2 YSYEKL. The CDR3 reads CASSQDRGAGTEAFF. For the CDR3, the DNA is TGCGCCAGCAGCCAAGACCGGGGAGCGGGGACTGAAGCTTTCTTT.

The V and J genes are TRBV20-1 and TRBJ2-4, with unresolved D. V dropped 5 bases and J dropped 8 bases, with 13 bases sitting between them. Germline V gene lookup returns CDR1 DFQATT and CDR2 SNEGSKA (reference sequence). The CDR3 totals 12 residues. CDR3 sequence: CSAGFRVDIQYF. CDR3 nucleotides: TGCAGTGCTGGTTTTAGGGTAGACATTCAGTACTTC.